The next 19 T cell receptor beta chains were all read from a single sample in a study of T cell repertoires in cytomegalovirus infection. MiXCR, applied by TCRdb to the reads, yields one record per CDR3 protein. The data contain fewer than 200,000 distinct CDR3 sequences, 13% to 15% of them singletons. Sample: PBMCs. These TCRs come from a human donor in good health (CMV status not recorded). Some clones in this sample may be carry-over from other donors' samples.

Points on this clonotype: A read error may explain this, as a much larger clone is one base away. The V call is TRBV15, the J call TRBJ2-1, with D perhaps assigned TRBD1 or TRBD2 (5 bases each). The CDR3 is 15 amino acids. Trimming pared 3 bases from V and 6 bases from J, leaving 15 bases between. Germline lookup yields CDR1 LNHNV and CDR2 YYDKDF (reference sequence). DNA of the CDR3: TGTGCCACCAGCAGTAGACTCAGGGCGGGCAATGAGCAGTTCTTC. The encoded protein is CATSSRLRAGNEQFF.

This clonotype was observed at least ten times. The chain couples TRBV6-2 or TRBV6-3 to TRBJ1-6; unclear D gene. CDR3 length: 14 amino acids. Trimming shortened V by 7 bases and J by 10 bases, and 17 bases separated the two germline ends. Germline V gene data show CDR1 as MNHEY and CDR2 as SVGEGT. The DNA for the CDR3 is TGTGCCAGCAAGAACGCCGCGGAGAACTCACCCCTCCACTTT. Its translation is CASKNAAENSPLHF.

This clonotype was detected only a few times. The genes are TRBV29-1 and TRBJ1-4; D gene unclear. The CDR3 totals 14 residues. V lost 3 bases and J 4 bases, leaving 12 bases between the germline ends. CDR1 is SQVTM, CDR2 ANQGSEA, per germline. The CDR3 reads CSVEVQELNEKLFF. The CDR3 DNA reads TGCAGCGTTGAGGTGCAGGAGCTTAATGAAAAACTGTTTTTT.

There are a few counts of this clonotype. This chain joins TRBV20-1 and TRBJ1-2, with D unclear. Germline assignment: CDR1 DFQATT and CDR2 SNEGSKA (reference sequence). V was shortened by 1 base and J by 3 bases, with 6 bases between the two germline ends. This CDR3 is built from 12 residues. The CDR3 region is CSARATDYGYTF. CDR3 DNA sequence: TGCAGTGCTAGAGCAACGGACTATGGCTACACCTTC.

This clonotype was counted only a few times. The CDR3 DNA reads TGCGCCAGCAGCCAAGATGGGCTGAACTCTGGAAACACCATATATTTT. This translates into CASSQDGLNSGNTIYF. The rearrangement joins TRBV4-3 to TRBJ1-3; D uncertain. Trimming removed 0 bases from V and 0 bases from J, with 9 bases in between. The CDR3 consists of 16 residues. Per germline, CDR1 LGHNA and CDR2 YSLEER.

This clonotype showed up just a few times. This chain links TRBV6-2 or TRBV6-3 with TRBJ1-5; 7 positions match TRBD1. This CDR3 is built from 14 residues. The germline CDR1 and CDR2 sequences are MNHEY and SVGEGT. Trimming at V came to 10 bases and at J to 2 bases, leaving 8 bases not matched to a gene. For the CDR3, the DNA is TGTGCCACAAGACAGGGTTTGGGCAATCAGCCCCAGCATTTT. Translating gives CATRQGLGNQPQHF.

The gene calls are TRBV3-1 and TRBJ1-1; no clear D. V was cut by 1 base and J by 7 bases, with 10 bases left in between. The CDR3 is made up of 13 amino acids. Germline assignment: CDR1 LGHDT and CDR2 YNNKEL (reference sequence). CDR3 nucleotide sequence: TGTGCCAGCAGCCAAGGGTTAGGAGGTGAAGCTTTCTTT. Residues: CASSQGLGGEAFF.

The CDR3 DNA is TGTGCCAGCAGCTTCCGGAGAGGGGCTGGGGCCAACGTCCTGACTTTC. This gives the protein CASSFRRGAGANVLTF. The genes are TRBV5-6 and TRBJ2-6; D may correspond to TRBD1 or TRBD2 (5 bases each). The CDR3 runs to 16 residues. Trimming removed 2 bases from V and 2 bases from J, with 11 bases in between. CDR1 is SGHDT and CDR2 is YYEEEE in the germline V gene.

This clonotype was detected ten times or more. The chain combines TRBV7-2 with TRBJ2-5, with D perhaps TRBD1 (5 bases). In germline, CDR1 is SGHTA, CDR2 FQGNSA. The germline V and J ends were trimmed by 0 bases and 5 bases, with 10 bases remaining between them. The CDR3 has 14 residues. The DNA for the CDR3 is TGTGCCAGCAGCTTAGCCCCAGGGATGGAGACCCAGTACTTC. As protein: CASSLAPGMETQYF. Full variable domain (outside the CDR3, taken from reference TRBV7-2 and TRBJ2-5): GAGVSQSPSNKVTEKGKDVELRCDPISGHTALYWYRQSLGQGLEFLIYFQGNSAPDKSGLPSDRFSAERTGGSVSTLTIQRTQQEDSAVYLCASSLAPGMETQYFGPGTRLLVL.

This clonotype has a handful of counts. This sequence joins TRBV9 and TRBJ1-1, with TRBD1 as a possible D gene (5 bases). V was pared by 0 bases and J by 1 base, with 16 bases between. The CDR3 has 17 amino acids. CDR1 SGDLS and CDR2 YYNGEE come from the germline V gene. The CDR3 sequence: CASSVAAPVTGNTEAFF. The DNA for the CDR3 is TGTGCCAGCAGCGTAGCCGCACCGGTTACAGGGAACACTGAAGCTTTCTTT.

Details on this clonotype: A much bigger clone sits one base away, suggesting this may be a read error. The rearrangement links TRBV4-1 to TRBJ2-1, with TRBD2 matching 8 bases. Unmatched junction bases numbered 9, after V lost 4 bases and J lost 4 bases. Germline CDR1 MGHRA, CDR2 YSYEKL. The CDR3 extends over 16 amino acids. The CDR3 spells CASSPGLSGSYNEQFF. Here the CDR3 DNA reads TGCGCCAGCAGCCCAGGGCTAAGCGGGAGTTACAATGAGCAGTTCTTC.

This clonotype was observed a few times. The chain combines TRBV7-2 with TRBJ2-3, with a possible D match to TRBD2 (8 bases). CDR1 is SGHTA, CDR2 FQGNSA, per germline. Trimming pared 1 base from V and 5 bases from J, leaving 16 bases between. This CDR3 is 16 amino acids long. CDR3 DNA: TGTGCCAGCAGCTTAGTCAGGGGGAGCGGGAGAGATACGCAGTATTTT. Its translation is CASSLVRGSGRDTQYF.

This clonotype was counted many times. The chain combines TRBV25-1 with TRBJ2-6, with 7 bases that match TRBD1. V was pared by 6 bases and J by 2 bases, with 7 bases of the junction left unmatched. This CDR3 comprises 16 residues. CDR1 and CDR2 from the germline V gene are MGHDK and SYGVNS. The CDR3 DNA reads TGTGCCAGCAGGACAACTAGGGGGCCTGGGGCCAACGTCCTGACTTTC. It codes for CASRTTRGPGANVLTF.

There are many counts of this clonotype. The DNA for the CDR3 is TGCAGTGCGGTAGCGGGAGGTAACGGTGAGCAGTTCTTC. It specifies CSAVAGGNGEQFF. The rearrangement links TRBV20-1 to TRBJ2-1, with 10 bases identical to TRBD2. The germline CDR1 and CDR2 sequences are DFQATT and SNEGSKA (reference sequence). V trimming: 6 bases; J trimming: 9 bases; junction bases outside the gene matches: 8. The CDR3 loop spans 13 amino acids.

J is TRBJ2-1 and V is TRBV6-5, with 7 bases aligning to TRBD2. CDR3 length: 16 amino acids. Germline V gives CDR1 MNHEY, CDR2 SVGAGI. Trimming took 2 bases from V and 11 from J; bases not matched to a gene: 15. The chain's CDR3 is CASSYKAGSSPIKQFF. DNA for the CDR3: TGTGCCAGCAGTTACAAAGCGGGGTCCAGCCCAATTAAGCAGTTCTTC.

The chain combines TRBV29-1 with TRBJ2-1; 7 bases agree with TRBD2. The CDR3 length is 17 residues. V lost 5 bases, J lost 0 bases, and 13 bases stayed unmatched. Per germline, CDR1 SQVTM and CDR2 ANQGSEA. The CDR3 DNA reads TGCAGCGTTACTCATGGGGGGGGGGGGACCTCCTACAATGAGCAGTTCTTC. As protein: CSVTHGGGGTSYNEQFF.

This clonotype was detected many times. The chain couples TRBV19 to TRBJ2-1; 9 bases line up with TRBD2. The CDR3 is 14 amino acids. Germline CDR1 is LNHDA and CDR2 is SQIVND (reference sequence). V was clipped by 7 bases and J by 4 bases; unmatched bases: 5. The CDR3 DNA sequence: TGTGCCAGTACCCTCGCGGGAGGGTACAATGAGCAGTTCTTC. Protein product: CASTLAGGYNEQFF.

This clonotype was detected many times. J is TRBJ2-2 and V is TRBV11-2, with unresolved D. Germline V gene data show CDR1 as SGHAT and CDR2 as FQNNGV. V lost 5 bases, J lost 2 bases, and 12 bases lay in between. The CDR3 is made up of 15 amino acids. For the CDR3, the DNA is TGTGCCAGCAGCCCTCAGAGAATCAACACCGGGGAGCTGTTTTTT. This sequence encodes CASSPQRINTGELFF.

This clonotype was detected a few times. The CDR3 sequence is CASSSRTGYSNQPQHF. CDR3 in DNA: TGTGCCAGCAGTTCCCGGACAGGCTATAGCAATCAGCCCCAGCATTTT. The genes are TRBV6-2 or TRBV6-3 and TRBJ1-5, with 7 bases fitting TRBD1. Germline assignment: CDR1 MNHEY and CDR2 SVGEGT. CDR3 length: 16 residues. Trimming removed 4 bases from V and 0 bases from J; junction bases left unmatched: 6.